The 13 T cell receptor beta chains in this list originate from one sample, sequenced in a study of cytomegalovirus exposure and HLA in healthy donors. In the PCR, 60 Vbeta and 13 Jbeta primers were used. Sequenced by immunoSEQ multiplex PCR; TCRdb stores in-frame clones only, minus some. Seen here are a few hundred thousand clones, 70% to 80% observed once, and the top ten hold less than 2%. Material: PBMCs. Receptor source: a woman aged 25 to 39 in good health and CMV-seronegative.

The chain recombines TRBV6-5 with TRBJ1-1; no definite D call. The germline gives CDR1 MNHEY, CDR2 SVGAGI. Between the trimmed V and J ends, which lost 0 bases and 4 bases, there was a span of 15 bases. There are 16 residues in the CDR3. Here the CDR3 DNA reads TGTGCCAGCAGTTACTCCGGACTAGGCCGGGGCACTGAAGCTTTCTTT. Translated, it gives CASSYSGLGRGTEAFF.

V is TRBV11-3 and J is TRBJ2-5, with TRBD1 matching 7 bases. Looked up from germline, CDR1 is SGHNT and CDR2 is YENEEA. Trimming removed 5 bases from V and 5 bases from J; junction bases left unmatched: 5. The CDR3 spans 13 residues. CDR3 loop: CASSTGDAETQYF. DNA of the CDR3: TGTGCCAGCAGCACAGGGGACGCGGAGACCCAGTACTTC. Drawing the rest from reference TRBV11-3 and TRBJ2-5, the complete variable domain is EAGVVQSPRYKIIEKKQPVAFWCNPISGHNTLYWYLQNLGQGPELLIRYENEEAVDDSQLPKDRFSAERLKGVDSTLKIQPAELGDSAVYLCASSTGDAETQYFGPGTRLLVL.

The CDR3 region is CASSFGASYTF. For the CDR3, the DNA is TGTGCCAGCTCGTTTGGGGCTAGCTACACCTTC. V and J are TRBV5-4 and TRBJ1-2; D may be TRBD1 (5 bases). The CDR3 length is 11 residues. V was shortened by 7 bases and J by 9 bases, with 13 bases between the two germline ends. Germline V gene sequence: CDR1 SGHNT, CDR2 YYREEE (reference sequence). Together with reference TRBV5-4 and TRBJ1-2, the CDR3 gives the full variable domain: ETGVTQSPTHLIKTRGQQVTLRCSSQSGHNTVSWYQQALGQGPQFIFQYYREEENGRGNFPPRFSGLQFPNYSSELNVNALELDDSALYLCASSFGASYTFGSGTRLTVV.

The table lists this clone with a count of one. The chain joins TRBV6-5 to TRBJ2-7, with D maybe TRBD2 (5 bases). V dropped 2 bases and J dropped 2 bases, with 7 bases sitting between them. CDR3 length equals 13 residues. Germline V lookup: CDR1 MNHEY, CDR2 SVGAGI. CDR3 DNA: TGTGCCAGCAGTTACACCGGGGCCTACGAGCAGTACTTC. Protein product: CASSYTGAYEQYF.

The chain couples TRBV23-1 to TRBJ2-7, with 8 bases matching TRBD2. TRBV23-1 is filed as an ORF, its function uncertain. This CDR3 is built from 17 residues. The V segment lost 6 bases and the J segment 0 bases; nucleotides outside the gene matches: 13. Written as DNA, the CDR3 is TGCGCCAGCAGCAAAATAAAAGCGGGAGATAGCTCCTACGAGCAGTACTTC. Translated, it gives CASSKIKAGDSSYEQYF.

The chain combines TRBV5-1 with TRBJ2-7, with 7 bases lining up with TRBD1. This CDR3 spans 14 amino acids. Trimming at V came to 4 bases and at J to 3 bases, leaving 7 bases not matched to a gene. In germline, CDR1 is SGHRS, CDR2 YFSETQ. The CDR3 region has the DNA TGCGCCAGCAGCGTACAGGGGTTCGGCTACGAGCAGTACTTC. This gives the protein CASSVQGFGYEQYF. Full variable domain (missing parts from reference TRBV5-1 and TRBJ2-7): KAGVTQTPRYLIKTRGQQVTLSCSPISGHRSVSWYQQTPGQGLQFLFEYFSETQRNKGNFPGRFSGRQFSNSRSEMNVSTLELGDSALYLCASSVQGFGYEQYFGPGTRLTVT.

This clone is a singleton in its sample. V usage is TRBV30 and J usage is TRBJ2-7, with D tentatively TRBD2 (6 bases). The CDR3 runs 13 residues. Looked up from germline, CDR1 is GTSNPN and CDR2 is SVGIG (reference sequence). Trimming removed 5 bases at V and 4 bases at J, with 15 bases between. CDR3 nucleotides: TGTGCCTGGGGGGGGACGGCTTTATACGAGCAGTACTTC. It specifies CAWGGTALYEQYF.

The chain uses TRBV7-9 and TRBJ1-4, with TRBD1 as a possible D gene (5 bases). The CDR3 consists of 17 residues. The V end lost 6 bases, the J end lost 0 bases, and 17 bases lay between the germline ends. Germline assignment: CDR1 SEHNR and CDR2 FQNEAQ (reference sequence). Written as DNA, the CDR3 is TGTGCCAGCAGACCCATTCAGGACAACCCAACTAATGAAAAACTGTTTTTT. It specifies CASRPIQDNPTNEKLFF.

V usage is TRBV9 and J usage is TRBJ1-1, with 7 bases lining up with TRBD1. From germline, CDR1 is SGDLS and CDR2 YYNGEE. V lost 4 bases to trimming and J lost 1 base; unmatched junction nucleotides: 4. CDR3 length equals 14 residues. The CDR3 DNA reads as TGTGCCAGCAGCCCTTGGACAGGGAACACTGAAGCTTTCTTT. This translates into CASSPWTGNTEAFF.

This chain links TRBV9 with TRBJ2-1, with 11 bases that match TRBD2. Germline CDR1 reads SGDLS; CDR2 reads YYNGEE. V dropped 2 bases and J dropped 6; count of bases not matched to a gene: 10. The length of the CDR3 is 17 residues. The CDR3 DNA is TGTGCCAGCAGCGTCGACCTCCTAGCGGGAGGTTTCAATGAGCAGTTCTTC. Residues: CASSVDLLAGGFNEQFF. The whole variable domain, remainder taken from reference TRBV9 and TRBJ2-1, is DSGVTQTPKHLITATGQRVTLRCSPRSGDLSVYWYQQSLDQGLQFLIQYYNGEERAKGNILERFSAQQFPDLHSELNLSSLELGDSALYFCASSVDLLAGGFNEQFFGPGTRLTVL.

J is TRBJ2-1 and V is TRBV6-8; D might be TRBD2 (6 bases). Germline V CDR1 and CDR2: MNHGY, SAAAGT. V lost 10 bases and J 0 bases, leaving 28 bases between the germline ends. CDR3 size: 19 residues. The CDR3 region has the DNA TGTGCCAACACTTACACCACCGAACTAGCCCCTAGCTCCTACAATGAGCAGTTCTTC. Translating it yields CANTYTTELAPSSYNEQFF.

The genes are TRBV29-1 and TRBJ2-7; TRBD2 is a possible D gene (6 bases). The V gene's germline CDR1 is SQVTM and CDR2 ANQGSEA. This CDR3 region has 14 residues. V dropped 4 bases and J dropped 2 bases, with 15 bases sitting between them. Written as DNA, the CDR3 is TGCAGCGTTGGAGGTGGGGGGAGTACCTACGAGCAGTACTTC. Its translation is CSVGGGGSTYEQYF.

This clone was seen a single time. The chain couples TRBV27 to TRBJ2-5; the match to TRBD2 covers 9 bases. The CDR3 sequence is 17 residues long. Trimming took 4 bases from V and 1 from J; bases not matched to a gene: 10. From germline, CDR1 is MNHEY and CDR2 SMNVEV (reference sequence). This CDR3 is CASSSGSLTSGQETQYF. In DNA form, the CDR3 reads TGTGCCAGCAGTTCGGGGTCCCTGACTAGCGGCCAAGAGACCCAGTACTTC.